One T cell receptor (beta chain) is described in this entry. Germline CDR1 reads WSHSY; CDR2 reads SAAADI. This CDR3 has 15 amino acids. V was clipped by 5 bases and J by 2 bases, with 14 bases between them. The sample comes from a study of blood T cell repertoires in COVID-19. Background on the study: Acute-phase and convalescent COVID-19 samples originated in the United States, Italy and Spain.

The table came from immunoSEQ multiplex PCR; TCRdb's copy has only in-frame clones and leaves some out. The sample yields approximately 130,000 clones, around 83% seen once. Sequencing input: PBMCs or T cells enriched from blood (not recorded which). V is TRBV10-2 and J is TRBJ2-3; weak D call: TRBD2 (6 bases). The source is a man aged 25 to 40 who had recovered from COVID-19. The CDR3 here is CASSTRGGDTDTQYF. For the CDR3, the DNA is TGCGCCAGCAGTACCCGTGGAGGGGACACAGATACGCAGTATTTT.